Sequencing of this T cell receptor (beta chain) was carried out in a study of beta chain features in type 1 diabetes. General study findings and limits: cDNA sequencing could over-represent cells with high TCR expression. Naive, central memory and Treg TCRB repertoires appeared more alike in patients than in healthy donors. Type 1 diabetes patients had TCRB CDR3s that were shorter (moderately but significantly so) in all four CD4+ subsets. HLA effects on TCRB rearrangement stayed unresolved here.

This clone came up a few times. What it binds is unknown. Expressed TCRB transcripts were sequenced, since all the RNA that had been isolated was reverse transcribed. Data came from immunoSEQ multiplex PCR; TCRdb stores just in-frame clones and leaves some out. The table lists 300,000 to 400,000 clones, about a tenth of them singletons. This CDR3 contains 14 residues. J was trimmed by 7 bases and V by 8 bases; bases with no gene match: 10. Germline values: CDR1 MNHNY, CDR2 SVGAGI (reference sequence). The receptor was derived from a young man with type 1 diabetes. Sequences were obtained from central memory CD4+ T cells from blood. V is TRBV6-6 and J is TRBJ1-5; TRBD1 matches 8 bases. The CDR3: CASVPGQEVQPQHF. Here the CDR3 DNA reads TGTGCCAGCGTCCCGGGACAGGAGGTCCAGCCCCAGCATTTT.